This T cell receptor (beta chain) came from a study of shared clonotypes between healthy human individuals. Terminally differentiated effector memory CD45RA+ cells were left out of the naive CD8 fraction, which was CD45RO-negative and positively selected for CCR7. The study drew its donors from healthy HIV-negative adults without recent acute infections or vaccinations. Germline V CDR1 and CDR2: MDHEN, SYDVKM. The V end lost 10 bases, the J end lost 4 bases, and 20 bases lay between the germline ends. The CDR3 has 15 residues. Notes on this clone: The target antigen is unknown.

Assay execution proceeded at the deep level. Profiling relied on immunoSEQ multiplex PCR, and the TCRdb table lists in-frame clones only, not all of them. Seen here are 600,000 or so clones, more than 95% observed once, and the top ten hold 0.3% to 0.35%. Study results and limitations: Though the depth was large, rarefaction showed that sorted-subset sequencing was incomplete.

The sample comprised naive CD8+ T cells sorted from blood. The receptor's source is a man younger than 45 in good health. V is TRBV28 and J is TRBJ1-5, with a possible D match to TRBD1 (6 bases). The CDR3 region has the DNA TGTGCCACCCGGGGGGGCCAGGGGCATAATCAGCCCCAGCATTTT. Protein sequence: CATRGGQGHNQPQHF.